Each of the 27 T cell receptor beta chains below was sequenced from the same sample in a study of cytomegalovirus exposure and HLA in healthy donors. This PCR relied on a set of 60 Vbeta primers and 13 Jbeta primers. The method was immunoSEQ multiplex PCR; TCRdb's version includes in-frame clones alone and lacks a portion of them. Counted here are around 210,000 clones, about 77% occurring once; the ten biggest clones make up 0.45% to 0.5%. Input material: PBMCs. Every receptor here comes from a boy under 18 in good health and CMV-seronegative.

This clone has a handful of counts. The genes are TRBV15 and TRBJ2-5; TRBD2 aligns across 11 bases. This CDR3 region has 15 residues. V gave up 4 bases and J gave up 3 bases; unmatched junction bases: 4. Germline V gene sequence: CDR1 LNHNV, CDR2 YYDKDF (reference sequence). The CDR3: CATSNYSGGEETQYF. As DNA, the CDR3 is TGTGCCACCAGCAACTATAGCGGGGGGGAAGAGACCCAGTACTTC. The variable domain in full, completed from reference TRBV15 and TRBJ2-5, reads DAMVIQNPRYQVTQFGKPVTLSCSQTLNHNVMYWYQQKSSQAPKLLFHYYDKDFNNEADTPDNFQSRRPNTSFCFLDIRSPGLGDTAMYLCATSNYSGGEETQYFGPGTRLLVL.

The chain combines TRBV14 with TRBJ1-6; D is possibly TRBD1 (5 bases). Trimming took off 2 bases at V and 7 bases at J, with 24 bases between the two ends. Germline V gives CDR1 SGHDN, CDR2 FVKESK. The CDR3 loop spans 19 amino acids. The CDR3 loop reads CASSQTTGGFPLKNSPLHF. The CDR3, as DNA: TGTGCCAGCAGCCAAACGACGGGGGGGTTCCCCCTGAAAAATTCACCCCTCCACTTT.

V is TRBV14 and J is TRBJ1-1, with a weak D call TRBD1 (5 bases). V lost 0 bases to trimming and J lost 5 bases, with 19 bases between them. CDR3 length equals 17 residues. Per germline, CDR1 SGHDN and CDR2 FVKESK. In nucleotides, the CDR3 is TGTGCCAGCAGCCAAGATCCCCCCAGAGGGCGGGGGACTGAAGCTTTCTTT. Translated: CASSQDPPRGRGTEAFF.

This sequence joins TRBV6-1 and TRBJ2-1; 12 bases agree with TRBD2. The CDR3 loop spans 13 amino acids. Germline V gene sequence: CDR1 MNHNS, CDR2 SASEGT. Trimming at V came to 10 bases and at J to 7 bases, leaving 5 bases not matched to a gene. The CDR3 nucleotides are TGTGCCACCGAGACTAGCGGGAGTAATGAGCAGTTCTTC. This encodes CATETSGSNEQFF.

This chain uses TRBV30 with TRBJ2-1, with 10 bases matching TRBD2. This CDR3 spans 15 amino acids. The V segment lost 2 bases and the J segment 2 bases; nucleotides outside the gene matches: 3. CDR1 is GTSNPN and CDR2 is SVGIG in the germline V gene (reference sequence). In nucleotides, the CDR3 is TGTGCCTGGAGTATCCTAGCGGGAGCCTACAATGAGCAGTTCTTC. Translating gives CAWSILAGAYNEQFF.

The chain uses TRBV9 and TRBJ2-1; 7 nucleotides align to TRBD2. The V and J ends lost 1 base and 7 bases, in that order; junction bases with no gene match: 2. The germline V gene encodes CDR1 SGDLS and CDR2 YYNGEE. CDR3 length: 13 amino acids. Here the CDR3 reads CASSVLAENEQFF. CDR3 DNA sequence: TGTGCCAGCAGCGTACTAGCGGAGAATGAGCAGTTCTTC.

This sequence joins TRBV10-2 and TRBJ1-4; 10 bases map to TRBD1. Germline CDR1 and CDR2: WSHSY and SAAADI. With V trimmed by 6 bases and J by 3 bases, 7 bases remained unmatched. The CDR3 contains 16 residues. The CDR3 reads CASRRGQGWSNEKLFF. CDR3 DNA: TGCGCCAGCAGGAGGGGACAGGGGTGGTCTAATGAAAAACTGTTTTTT.

The chain links TRBV6-6 to TRBJ2-3, with 7 bases fitting TRBD1. The V gene end was trimmed by 7 bases and the J gene end by 1 base; junction bases not matched to a gene: 5. The V gene's germline CDR1 is MNHNY and CDR2 SVGAGI (reference sequence). CDR3 size: 14 residues. CDR3: CASNPTGGTDTQYF. The CDR3 DNA reads TGTGCCAGCAACCCCACAGGGGGCACAGATACGCAGTATTTT.

In this sample, this clone turned up a few times. The chain recombines TRBV7-9 with TRBJ2-7; 7 nucleotides match TRBD1. J was trimmed by 6 bases and V by 1 base; bases with no gene match: 6. The CDR3 length is 14 residues. Germline CDR1 and CDR2: SEHNR and FQNEAQ (reference sequence). CDR3 bases: TGTGCCAGCAGCTTAGGGGGGTCAGGGGGCGAGCAGTACTTC. Translating it yields CASSLGGSGGEQYF.

This clone was found a few times. CDR3 loop: CASSPYTVNTEAFF. Here the CDR3 DNA reads TGTGCCAGCAGCCCCTATACAGTGAACACTGAAGCTTTCTTT. This chain links TRBV11-3 with TRBJ1-1; D not resolved. V was cut by 5 bases and J by 0 bases, with 10 bases left in between. Germline loops: CDR1 SGHNT, CDR2 YENEEA. The CDR3 runs 14 residues.

This clone came up a few times. The chain combines TRBV11-1 with TRBJ1-4; 10 nucleotides align to TRBD1. V lost 5 bases to trimming and J lost 0 bases; unmatched junction nucleotides: 12. CDR1 is SGHAT, CDR2 FQDESV, per germline (reference sequence). CDR3 length equals 19 residues. The chain's CDR3 is CASSLRDRGPSSTNEKLFF. CDR3 nucleotides: TGTGCCAGCAGCCTCCGGGACAGGGGCCCCTCCTCAACTAATGAAAAACTGTTTTTT. Complete variable domain (other parts from reference TRBV11-1 and TRBJ1-4): EAEVAQSPRYKITEKSQAVAFWCDPISGHATLYWYRQILGQGPELLVQFQDESVVDDSQLPKDRFSAERLKGVDSTLKIQPAELGDSAMYLCASSLRDRGPSSTNEKLFFGSGTQLSVL.

The chain links TRBV5-6 to TRBJ2-5, with TRBD1 identical over 9 bases. V was clipped by 4 bases and J by 7 bases; unmatched bases: 20. This CDR3 has 18 residues. CDR1 is SGHDT, CDR2 YYEEEE, per germline. The CDR3 region has the DNA TGTGCCAGCAGCCCCGGGACAGGGCGTCAAGATATAAGTCGGACCCAGTACTTC. Protein sequence: CASSPGTGRQDISRTQYF. The variable domain in full, with the rest retrieved from reference TRBV5-6 and TRBJ2-5, is DAGVTQSPTHLIKTRGQQVTLRCSPKSGHDTVSWYQQALGQGPQFIFQYYEEEERQRGNFPDRFSGHQFPNYSSELNVNALLLGDSALYLCASSPGTGRQDISRTQYFGPGTRLLVL.

The genes are TRBV29-1 and TRBJ1-1; possible D gene TRBD1, 5 bases. Per germline, CDR1 SQVTM and CDR2 ANQGSEA. V lost 7 bases and J lost 6, with 18 bases in between. The CDR3 extends over 13 amino acids. The CDR3 DNA reads as TGCAGCGGCTCGGGGTCGGGGGGAGCTGAAGCTTTCTTT. Translating it yields CSGSGSGGAEAFF. The full variable domain, rest sourced from reference TRBV29-1 and TRBJ1-1, is SAVISQKPSRDICQRGTSLTIQCQVDSQVTMMFWYRQQPGQSLTLIATANQGSEATYESGFVIDKFPISRPNLTFSTLTVSNMSPEDSSIYLCSGSGSGGAEAFFGQGTRLTVV.

The V gene is TRBV2, the J gene TRBJ1-2, with TRBD1 matching 9 bases. Germline V gives CDR1 SNHLY, CDR2 FYNNEI. CDR3 length equals 13 residues. J lost 3 bases, V lost 8 bases, and 4 bases had no gene match. CDR3 sequence (DNA): TGTGCCAGCGGGAGGACAGGGGACTATGGCTACACCTTC. Its protein is CASGRTGDYGYTF.

The genes are TRBV19 and TRBJ1-5, with a possible D match to TRBD1 (6 bases). The germline V and J ends were trimmed by 5 bases and 6 bases, with 14 bases remaining between them. The germline CDR1 and CDR2 sequences are LNHDA and SQIVND (reference sequence). The CDR3 has 14 residues. The DNA for the CDR3 is TGTGCCAGTAGTTCAGGGGTTTGGAGTCAGCCCCAGCATTTT. Protein product: CASSSGVWSQPQHF.

This chain uses TRBV27 with TRBJ2-7, with a weak D call TRBD1 (6 bases). This CDR3 is built from 15 residues. CDR1 and CDR2 from the germline V gene are MNHEY and SMNVEV (reference sequence). V lost 5 bases and J lost 5, with 19 bases in between. The CDR3 DNA follows: TGTGCCAGCAGTCCCGTACTTTCAGGGGCCCACGAGCAGTACTTC. The encoded protein is CASSPVLSGAHEQYF.

The chain is built from TRBV6-5 and TRBJ1-4, with no clear D. The CDR3 is 11 residues long. V dropped 6 bases and J dropped 8 bases, with 7 bases sitting between them. Germline V gene lookup returns CDR1 MNHEY and CDR2 SVGAGI. The CDR3, as DNA: TGTGCCAGCAGACTCGAGGAAAAACTGTTTTTT. Translating it yields CASRLEEKLFF.

The chain couples TRBV30 to TRBJ2-2; tentatively, D is TRBD2 (5 bases). The V and J ends lost 4 bases and 4 bases respectively, with 7 bases between them. The CDR3 extends over 12 amino acids. The germline gives CDR1 GTSNPN, CDR2 SVGIG (reference sequence). The CDR3, as DNA: TGTGCCTGGATAGCGTTCACCGGGGAGCTGTTTTTT. Translating gives CAWIAFTGELFF.

As DNA, the CDR3 is TGCGCCAGCAGCTTGGGACAGGGCGGTTTCGAGCAGTACTTC. This sequence encodes CASSLGQGGFEQYF. The chain links TRBV5-1 to TRBJ2-7; TRBD1 aligns across 7 bases. Germline CDR1 reads SGHRS; CDR2 reads YFSETQ. This CDR3 comprises 14 residues. V lost 0 bases to trimming and J lost 6 bases; unmatched junction nucleotides: 6. Supplemented by reference TRBV5-1 and TRBJ2-7, the full variable domain reads KAGVTQTPRYLIKTRGQQVTLSCSPISGHRSVSWYQQTPGQGLQFLFEYFSETQRNKGNFPGRFSGRQFSNSRSEMNVSTLELGDSALYLCASSLGQGGFEQYFGPGTRLTVT.

This chain joins TRBV29-1 and TRBJ1-3, with D possibly TRBD1 on 6 matching bases. CDR3 length: 15 amino acids. From germline, CDR1 is SQVTM and CDR2 ANQGSEA. The V gene lost 0 bases and the J gene lost 2 bases, with 11 bases spanning the gap. DNA for the CDR3: TGCAGCGTTGAAGATCCCGGGACACCTGGAAACACCATATATTTT. Translating it yields CSVEDPGTPGNTIYF.

This clone was recorded a few times. The chain employs TRBV28 and TRBJ1-2; a possible D gene is TRBD1 (6 bases). V gave up 8 bases and J gave up 5 bases, with 9 bases separating them. Germline V gene data show CDR1 as MDHEN and CDR2 as SYDVKM. The CDR3 has 11 residues. The CDR3 sequence is CASGQKYGYTF. The CDR3 DNA reads TGTGCCAGCGGACAGAAATATGGCTACACCTTC.

The chain uses TRBV18 and TRBJ1-5; D remains unclear. This CDR3 contains 14 residues. The V end lost 5 bases, the J end lost 0 bases, and 8 bases lay between the germline ends. CDR1 KGHSH and CDR2 LQKENI come from the germline V gene. CDR3 protein: CASSVRGSNQPQHF. CDR3 DNA: TGTGCCAGCTCAGTTCGGGGTAGCAATCAGCCCCAGCATTTT.

The V gene is TRBV11-3, the J gene TRBJ2-1, with 12 positions matching TRBD2. The germline V gene has CDR1 SGHNT and CDR2 YENEEA. The V and J ends lost 8 bases and 0 bases, in that order; junction bases with no gene match: 14. The CDR3 has 19 residues. The CDR3 loop reads CASGTIRTSGASSYNEQFF. The CDR3, as DNA: TGTGCCAGCGGCACCATTCGGACTAGCGGGGCCAGCTCCTACAATGAGCAGTTCTTC.

The J gene is TRBJ2-7, the V gene TRBV6-5; 7 positions match TRBD1. Looked up from germline, CDR1 is MNHEY and CDR2 is SVGAGI. Trimming removed 6 bases from V and 7 bases from J; junction bases left unmatched: 9. This CDR3 comprises 13 residues. CDR3 sequence reads: CASSQQGLGEQYF. The CDR3 nucleotides read TGTGCCAGCAGCCAACAGGGGCTCGGGGAGCAGTACTTC.

This sequence joins TRBV30 and TRBJ2-7, with 8 bases aligning to TRBD1. V lost 0 bases to trimming and J lost 4 bases; unmatched junction nucleotides: 8. Germline V gives CDR1 GTSNPN, CDR2 SVGIG (reference sequence). CDR3 length: 15 amino acids. The CDR3 loop is CAWSVADRASYEQYF. CDR3 in DNA: TGTGCCTGGAGTGTTGCGGACAGGGCGTCGTACGAGCAGTACTTC.

This clone came up a few times. The sample contains more than one DNA sequence encoding this CDR3. The V call is TRBV2, the J call TRBJ1-5, with TRBD1 matching 8 bases. CDR1 SNHLY and CDR2 FYNNEI come from the germline V gene. V gave up 4 bases and J gave up 5 bases; unmatched junction bases: 4. The CDR3 consists of 14 residues. CDR3 protein: CASSVGQGDQPQHF. DNA of the CDR3: TGTGCCAGCAGTGTAGGACAGGGAGATCAGCCCCAGCATTTT.

The rearrangement joins TRBV5-1 to TRBJ2-7, with 12 bases lining up with TRBD2. With V trimmed by 4 bases and J by 3 bases, 5 bases remained unmatched. CDR1 SGHRS and CDR2 YFSETQ come from the germline V gene. The CDR3 has 15 residues. CDR3 in DNA: TGCGCCAGCAGCGTGGCGACTAGCGGGGGCTACGAGCAGTACTTC. Its translation: CASSVATSGGYEQYF.